The T cell receptor beta chain under discussion was sequenced for a study of blood T cells in healthy people across ages. About this clonotype: Its antigen is still unknown.

CDR3 length: 15 residues. The V and J ends lost 6 bases and 7 bases, in that order; junction bases with no gene match: 8. For the second PCR, which ran for about 6 to 11 cycles, a sample-barcoded 5' primer and a J-beta primer mix were used. A single record per CDR3 protein comes from TCRdb applying MiXCR to the 5' RACE reads. The table includes about 560,000 distinct CDR3 sequences, about 29% detected once. Study-wide results and caveats: No conclusive comparison of naive versus antigen-experienced cells was possible with unsorted PBMCs. Roughly linear declines in TCR beta diversity per million T cells occurred with age.

These data are also associated with another study on T cells of mothers and their children. That paper states: Amplification in the second PCR used the M1S primer, which added sample barcodes and 2-4 random nucleotides.

The receptor's source is a boy aged 2 to 10 in good health. Sequencing was carried out using blood. This chain uses TRBV12-3 or TRBV12-4 with TRBJ2-1, with 11 positions matching TRBD2. CDR3 residues: CASSQTSGSGNEQFF. CDR3 DNA sequence: TGTGCCAGCAGCCAAACTAGCGGGAGCGGGAATGAGCAGTTCTTC.